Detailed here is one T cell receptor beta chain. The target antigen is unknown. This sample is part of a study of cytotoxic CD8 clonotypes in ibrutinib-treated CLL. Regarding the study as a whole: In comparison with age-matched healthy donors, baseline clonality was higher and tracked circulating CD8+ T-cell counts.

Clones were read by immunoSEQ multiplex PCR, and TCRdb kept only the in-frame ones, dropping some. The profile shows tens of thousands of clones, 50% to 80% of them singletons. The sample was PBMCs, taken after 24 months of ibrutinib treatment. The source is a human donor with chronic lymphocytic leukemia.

CDR3 DNA sequence: TGTGCCAGCATGGAGGGCATGAGCCTCTACAATGAGCAGTTCTTC. Translated, it gives CASMEGMSLYNEQFF. The V and J genes are TRBV27 and TRBJ2-1; possibly TRBD2 for D (6 bases). The CDR3 loop spans 15 amino acids. Germline values: CDR1 MNHEY, CDR2 SMNVEV (reference sequence). Trimming took off 7 bases at V and 3 bases at J, with 16 bases between the two ends.